Listed below are T cell receptor beta chains from one sample, sequenced in a study of shared clonotypes between healthy human individuals. Measured with immunoSEQ multiplex PCR; TCRdb has only the in-frame clones, and not every one. The sample gives roughly 2.5 million clones, 85% to 95% of which show up once; roughly 0.14% is in the top ten. Material for sequencing was naive CD4+ T cells sorted from blood. Receptors originate from a man aged 18-30 years in good health. The CDR3 runs from the conserved cysteine through the conserved F or W. A D gene is named only where the DNA matches it firmly. The listing skips clone size in some rows; elsewhere it reads once, few, many or a size class.

J gene	D gene	V gene	clone size	CDR3 protein	CDR3 DNA
TRBJ2-7	NA	TRBV7-8	NA	CASSLSSGDEQYF	TGTGCCAGCAGCTTGAGTAGCGGCGACGAGCAGTACTTC
TRBJ1-5	TRBD1	TRBV7-3	NA	CASSLTWGTAPFSNQPQHF	TGTGCCAGCAGCTTAACGTGGGGGACAGCTCCTTTTAGCAATCAGCCCCAGCATTTT
TRBJ1-4	TRBD1	TRBV5-4	NA	CASSSTGTGENEKLFF	TGTGCCAGCAGCTCAACCGGGACAGGGGAAAATGAAAAACTGTTTTTT
TRBJ2-7	NA	TRBV5-6	NA	CASSSDTYEQYF	TGTGCCAGCAGCTCCGATACCTACGAGCAGTACTTC
TRBJ2-2	TRBD1	TRBV18	NA	CASSANRGDTGELFF	TGTGCCAGCTCAGCCAACAGGGGGGACACCGGGGAGCTGTTTTTT
TRBJ1-2	NA	TRBV6-5	NA	CASSRTGTNYGYTF	TGTGCCAGCAGCCGAACAGGGACCAACTATGGCTACACCTTC
TRBJ2-3	NA	TRBV7-3	NA	CASMNGGSADTQYF	TGTGCCAGCATGAACGGGGGTAGCGCAGATACGCAGTATTTT
TRBJ2-1	TRBD2	TRBV9	NA	CASSPRRGGSYNEQFF	TGTGCCAGCAGCCCCCGAAGGGGCGGGAGTTACAATGAGCAGTTCTTC
TRBJ2-1	TRBD2	TRBV30	once	CAWSVDRTSGNHNEQFF	TGTGCCTGGAGTGTAGACCGGACTAGCGGGAATCACAATGAGCAGTTCTTC
TRBJ2-7	TRBD2	TRBV7-2	NA	CASSAGLAGGEQYF	TGTGCCAGCAGCGCTGGACTAGCGGGAGGCGAGCAGTACTTC
TRBJ1-5	TRBD1	TRBV2	NA	CASSQTGFNQPQHF	TGTGCCAGCAGTCAGACAGGGTTCAATCAGCCCCAGCATTTT
TRBJ2-1	TRBD2	TRBV4-1	NA	CASSRAGSRVDEQFF	TGCGCCAGCAGTCGAGCGGGGAGCAGGGTGGATGAACAGTTCTTC
TRBJ1-6	NA	TRBV7-3	NA	CASSLGGSPNSPLHF	TGTGCCAGCAGCTTGGGGGGCAGCCCGAATTCACCCCTCCACTTT
TRBJ1-2	NA	TRBV29-1	NA	CSVGALGKSGYTF	TGCAGCGTTGGGGCTTTGGGGAAATCGGGCTACACCTTC
TRBJ2-3	NA	TRBV10-3	once	CAISKMLMASRTDTQYF	TGTGCCATCAGTAAAATGCTAATGGCAAGTAGGACAGATACGCAGTATTTT
TRBJ1-6	TRBD1	TRBV6-1	NA	CASTGQRNSPLHF	TGTGCCAGCACGGGACAGAGAAATTCACCCCTCCACTTT
TRBJ1-2	NA	TRBV18	NA	CASSPLVGLGPILYGYTF	TGTGCCAGCTCACCACTCGTCGGGCTAGGACCGATTCTCTATGGCTACACCTTC
TRBJ1-4	NA	TRBV5-8	NA	CASSSGVLNEKLFF	TGTGCCAGCAGCTCGGGAGTTTTAAATGAAAAACTGTTTTTT
TRBJ1-1	NA	TRBV5-1	few	CASTLGGPNTEAFF	TGCGCCAGCACCCTTGGGGGCCCGAACACTGAAGCTTTCTTT
TRBJ1-4	NA	TRBV10-2	NA	CASSDGEYEKLFF	TGCGCCAGCAGTGATGGGGAGTACGAAAAACTGTTTTTT
TRBJ2-2	NA	TRBV6-5	NA	CASSSLGDTGELFF	TGTGCCAGCAGTTCCCTCGGGGACACCGGGGAGCTGTTTTTT
TRBJ1-2	TRBD1	TRBV9	NA	CASSLDRDYGYTF	TGTGCCAGCAGCCTTGACAGGGACTATGGCTACACCTTC
TRBJ1-2	TRBD1	TRBV4-3	NA	CASSPWTGEGYTF	TGCGCCAGCAGCCCCTGGACAGGGGAGGGCTACACCTTC
TRBJ2-3	TRBD2	TRBV4-2	NA	CASSTSRGGLGDTQYF	TGTGCCAGCAGCACCTCCCGGGGGGGCCTTGGAGATACGCAGTATTTT
TRBJ1-1	NA	TRBV9	NA	CASSGYGQKDTEAFF	TGTGCCAGCAGCGGATACGGACAGAAAGACACTGAAGCTTTCTTT
TRBJ2-3	TRBD1	TRBV5-4	NA	CASSTRTGGLTDTQYF	TGTGCCAGCAGCACCCGGACAGGGGGACTCACAGATACGCAGTATTTT
TRBJ1-2	NA	TRBV28	NA	CASRTTGKDGYTF	TGTGCCAGCCGTACAACAGGTAAGGATGGCTACACCTTC
TRBJ2-5	TRBD1	TRBV2	NA	CASSDRQGAKETQYF	TGTGCCAGCAGTGATAGGCAGGGGGCAAAGGAGACCCAGTACTTC
TRBJ1-2	TRBD1	TRBV2	NA	CASRHDPGTEYFSNYGYTF	TGTGCCAGCAGACACGACCCCGGGACAGAGTATTTTTCTAACTATGGCTACACCTTC
TRBJ2-3	NA	TRBV25-1	NA	CASSEYGGMGTDTQYF	TGTGCCAGCAGTGAATATGGTGGTATGGGCACAGATACGCAGTATTTT
TRBJ1-3	NA	TRBV4-1	NA	CASSQDRGGWNTIYF	TGCGCCAGCAGCCAGGATAGGGGGGGGTGGAACACCATATATTTT
TRBJ2-7	NA	TRBV5-1	once	CASSLEGSGREQYF	TGCGCCAGCAGCTTGGAAGGGAGCGGTCGCGAGCAGTACTTC
TRBJ2-7	NA	TRBV6-1	NA	CARQGPYEQYF	TGTGCCAGACAGGGCCCCTACGAGCAGTACTTC
TRBJ1-2	TRBD1	TRBV7-2	NA	CASSVGTGDYGYTF	TGTGCCAGCAGCGTCGGGACAGGGGACTATGGCTACACCTTC
TRBJ2-2	TRBD2	TRBV18	once	CASSQQMAGEGTGELFF	TGTGCCAGCTCACAACAGATGGCGGGAGAGGGGACCGGGGAGCTGTTTTTT
TRBJ2-2	NA	TRBV28	once	CASSSPGDTGELFF	TGTGCCAGCAGTTCCCCGGGGGATACCGGGGAGCTGTTTTTT
TRBJ2-1	NA	TRBV9	NA	CASSVGGRISYNEQFF	TGTGCCAGCAGCGTAGGTGGGAGGATCTCCTACAATGAGCAGTTCTTC
TRBJ2-7	TRBD2	TRBV7-2	NA	CASRPGSGAHYEQYF	TGTGCCAGCAGACCCGGCAGCGGGGCCCACTACGAGCAGTACTTC
TRBJ1-2	NA	TRBV4-1	few	CASSQDPGAYGYTF	TGCGCCAGCAGCCAAGATCCGGGGGCCTATGGCTACACCTTC
TRBJ2-1	NA	TRBV5-4	NA	CASRKDDNEQFF	TGTGCCAGCAGAAAAGACGACAATGAGCAGTTCTTC
TRBJ1-3	NA	TRBV29-1	NA	CSVDFTGSNTIYF	TGCAGCGTTGATTTCACAGGTTCAAACACCATATATTTT
TRBJ1-1	NA	TRBV27	NA	CASSYTGAMNTEAFF	TGTGCCAGCAGTTACACAGGTGCAATGAACACTGAAGCTTTCTTT
TRBJ1-2	NA	TRBV6-5	NA	CASIGTGNYGYTF	TGTGCCAGCATCGGGACGGGGAACTATGGCTACACCTTC
TRBJ2-7	NA	TRBV6-5	NA	CASSSSGARHEQYF	TGTGCCAGCAGCTCGTCAGGGGCGCGGCACGAGCAGTACTTC
TRBJ2-7	NA	TRBV10-1	once	CASSEDLAPYEQYF	TGCGCCAGCAGTGAAGACTTAGCCCCCTACGAGCAGTACTTC
TRBJ1-1	TRBD1	TRBV5-4	NA	CASSRGQGTTEAFF	TGTGCCAGCAGCCGGGGACAGGGGACCACTGAAGCTTTCTTT
TRBJ2-1	TRBD2	TRBV7-2	NA	CASSRLAVVNEQFF	TGTGCCAGCAGCAGACTAGCCGTCGTCAATGAGCAGTTCTTC
TRBJ2-5	TRBD1	TRBV5-1	NA	CASSPTGWETQYF	TGCGCCAGCAGCCCGACAGGGTGGGAGACCCAGTACTTC
TRBJ1-1	NA	TRBV29-1	few	CSVSGNTEAFF	TGCAGCGTCTCAGGGAACACTGAAGCTTTCTTT